This T cell receptor beta chain came from a study of shared clonotypes between healthy human individuals. General study results and limits: The donor pool, a small one, limited the genetic and exposure-history diversity represented. Rarefaction curves obtained for sorted subsets showed sequencing incomplete despite large depth. Naive subsets, compared against memory subsets, generally had larger estimated richness values. Among donors, the sharing of clonotypes was expected to be influenced by sequencing depth.

Some clones are missing from TCRdb's copy, which holds only in-frame ones; the method was immunoSEQ multiplex PCR. The repertoire holds over a million clones, with more than 95% as singletons. The CDR3 has 16 residues. The V end lost 1 base, the J end lost 1 base, and 13 bases lay between the germline ends. Looked up from germline, CDR1 is MGHRA and CDR2 is YSYEKL. On this clone itself: Its antigen is as yet unknown.

The rearrangement links TRBV4-1 to TRBJ1-1, with D tentatively TRBD1 (5 bases). The sample comprised naive CD4+ T cells sorted from blood. Subset given: CD45RA+ positively selected. The clonotype originates from a man aged 30-40 years in good health. CDR3 sequence: CASSQVLGRGNTEAFF. The CDR3 region has the DNA TGCGCCAGCAGCCAAGTTTTGGGGCGCGGGAACACTGAAGCTTTCTTT.